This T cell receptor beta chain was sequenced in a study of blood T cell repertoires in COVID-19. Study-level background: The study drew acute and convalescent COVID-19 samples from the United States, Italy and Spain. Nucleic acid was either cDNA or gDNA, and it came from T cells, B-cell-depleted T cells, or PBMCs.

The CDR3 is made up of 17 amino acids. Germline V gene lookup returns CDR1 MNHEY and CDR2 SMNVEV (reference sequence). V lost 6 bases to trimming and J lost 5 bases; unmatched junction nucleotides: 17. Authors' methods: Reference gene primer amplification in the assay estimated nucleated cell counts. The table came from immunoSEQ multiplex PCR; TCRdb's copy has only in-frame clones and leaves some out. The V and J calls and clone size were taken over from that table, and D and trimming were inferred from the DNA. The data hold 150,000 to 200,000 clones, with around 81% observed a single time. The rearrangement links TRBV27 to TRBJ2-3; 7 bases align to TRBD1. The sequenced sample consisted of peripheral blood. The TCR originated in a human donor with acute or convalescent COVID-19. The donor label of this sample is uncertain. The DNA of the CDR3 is TGTGCCAGCAGGCAAAACAGGGGTGGTAATATTGGAGATACGCAGTATTTT. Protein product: CASRQNRGGNIGDTQYF.